Below, 24 T cell receptor beta chains from the same sample are listed, as sequenced in a study of identical twins. Each CDR3 protein gets one entry after TCRdb re-called the 5' RACE reads with MiXCR. The repertoire holds under 300,000 distinct CDR3 sequences, with 9.5% to 15% as singletons. Another study also made use of these data, one on yellow fever vaccine responses in identical twins.

Source material: memory (CD45RO+) T cells sorted from blood. These receptor sequences come from a woman under 30 in good health.

This clonotype was observed many times. This chain links TRBV5-1 with TRBJ2-1; TRBD2 is a possible D gene (6 bases). Per the germline V gene, CDR1 is SGHRS and CDR2 is YFSETQ. V was clipped by 4 bases and J by 5 bases, with 19 bases between them. The CDR3 has 16 amino acids. The CDR3 loop reads CASSVETRSYDNEQFF. The CDR3 DNA follows: TGCGCCAGCAGCGTGGAGACTAGGTCTTATGACAATGAGCAGTTCTTC. The whole variable domain, filled in from reference TRBV5-1 and TRBJ2-1, reads KAGVTQTPRYLIKTRGQQVTLSCSPISGHRSVSWYQQTPGQGLQFLFEYFSETQRNKGNFPGRFSGRQFSNSRSEMNVSTLELGDSALYLCASSVETRSYDNEQFFGPGTRLTVL.

The V gene is TRBV7-2, the J gene TRBJ1-5; D is ambiguous. The V end lost 1 base, the J end lost 9 bases, and 7 bases lay between the germline ends. CDR3 size: 12 residues. Germline-derived CDR1 and CDR2 are SGHTA and FQGNSA. The CDR3, as DNA: TGTGCCAGCAGCTTAGACCGGGGGCCCCAGCATTTT. Its protein is CASSLDRGPQHF. Full variable domain (outside the CDR3, taken from reference TRBV7-2 and TRBJ1-5): GAGVSQSPSNKVTEKGKDVELRCDPISGHTALYWYRQSLGQGLEFLIYFQGNSAPDKSGLPSDRFSAERTGGSVSTLTIQRTQQEDSAVYLCASSLDRGPQHFGDGTRLSIL.

This clonotype was counted between two and nine times. V and J are TRBV5-4 and TRBJ2-1; 11 nucleotides match TRBD2. Per the germline V gene, CDR1 is SGHNT and CDR2 is YYREEE (reference sequence). The length of the CDR3 is 15 residues. V was pared by 4 bases and J by 9 bases, with 9 bases of the junction left unmatched. In nucleotides, the CDR3 is TGTGCCAGCAGCGTAGGGACTAGCGGCCTCGGTGAGCAGTTCTTC. Translated: CASSVGTSGLGEQFF.

The CDR3 DNA reads TGCGCCAGCAGCCCCGAAGGAGGGGTGGACACCGGGGAGCTGTTTTTT. As protein: CASSPEGGVDTGELFF. The J gene is TRBJ2-2, the V gene TRBV4-3, with TRBD2 as a possible D gene (6 bases). This CDR3 spans 16 amino acids. Germline values: CDR1 LGHNA, CDR2 YSLEER. Trimming stripped 4 bases from V and 3 bases from J, with 15 bases between.

This clonotype was seen repeatedly, ten times or more. The chain carries TRBV6-1 and TRBJ1-1; D ambiguous. In germline, CDR1 is MNHNS, CDR2 SASEGT. CDR3 length equals 14 residues. The V end was cut by 6 bases, the J end by 4 bases, with 15 bases between. The CDR3 spells CASRLEGMGTEAFF. The CDR3 coding sequence is TGTGCCAGCAGATTGGAGGGAATGGGCACTGAAGCTTTCTTT.

The gene calls are TRBV4-2 and TRBJ2-1, with 8 bases matching TRBD1. V lost 2 bases, J lost 4 bases, and 7 bases stayed unmatched. The CDR3 runs 16 residues. CDR1 is LGHNA and CDR2 is YNFKEQ in the germline V gene. The CDR3 region has the DNA TGTGCCAGCAGCCAACCGGACAGGGTGTGGTACAATGAGCAGTTCTTC. It is translated as CASSQPDRVWYNEQFF.

This clonotype appeared many times. The chain combines TRBV18 with TRBJ2-2; the D gene is possibly TRBD1 (7 bases). This CDR3 region has 18 residues. V was clipped by 2 bases and J by 5 bases, with 21 bases between them. Germline V CDR1 and CDR2: KGHSH, LQKENI. CDR3 amino acids: CASSPKLRTGGGTGELFF. The CDR3 region has the DNA TGTGCCAGCTCACCAAAGCTTCGGACAGGTGGAGGGACCGGGGAGCTGTTTTTT.

The chain uses TRBV20-1 and TRBJ2-5; 11 bases line up with TRBD2. Germline-derived CDR1 and CDR2 are DFQATT and SNEGSKA (reference sequence). Unmatched junction bases numbered 11, after V lost 1 base and J lost 7 bases. The CDR3 covers 16 residues. CDR3 nucleotide sequence: TGCAGTGCTAGAGTGGGTAGCGGGAGGGCCTTGAGGACCCAGTACTTC. Protein sequence: CSARVGSGRALRTQYF.

The chain has TRBV27 and TRBJ2-4, with 9 nucleotides matching TRBD1. V shed 2 bases and J 5 bases; nucleotides not matched to a gene: 10. The CDR3 totals 17 residues. From germline, CDR1 is MNHEY and CDR2 SMNVEV (reference sequence). The CDR3 nucleotides are TGTGCCAGCAGTTTAAGCTGGACAGGGGCCAACCAAAACATTCAGTACTTC. It specifies CASSLSWTGANQNIQYF.

This chain uses TRBV18 with TRBJ2-1; 11 positions agree with TRBD1. J gave up 9 bases and V 8 bases, and 12 bases lay outside the gene matches. The germline V gene encodes CDR1 KGHSH and CDR2 LQKENI. The CDR3 runs 15 residues. The CDR3 nucleotides are TGTGCCAGCGCCACCGGGACAGGGGGAATAGGTGAGCAGTTCTTC. It encodes CASATGTGGIGEQFF.

This clonotype was observed many times. The CDR3 DNA reads TGTGCCAGCAGTTACTCCCGGCAGGGGAGCTATGGCTACACCTTC. Translation: CASSYSRQGSYGYTF. The genes are TRBV6-5 and TRBJ1-2; weak D call: TRBD1 (6 bases). Germline values: CDR1 MNHEY, CDR2 SVGAGI. V lost 0 bases to trimming and J lost 4 bases, with 12 bases between them. CDR3 length: 15 residues.

This clonotype was counted a few times. V is TRBV2 and J is TRBJ2-5, with 8 bases that match TRBD2. J lost 2 bases, V lost 7 bases, and 15 bases had no gene match. Germline-derived CDR1 and CDR2 are SNHLY and FYNNEI. The CDR3 totals 17 residues. Here the CDR3 reads CASTSPSGGAGQETQYF. The DNA for the CDR3 is TGTGCCAGCACTTCCCCGAGCGGGGGCGCTGGGCAAGAGACCCAGTACTTC.

This rearrangement joins TRBV7-9 to TRBJ2-4, with D uncertain. The CDR3 is made up of 17 amino acids. Trimming took 4 bases from V and 0 from J, leaving 16 bases between them. Germline V gene lookup returns CDR1 SEHNR and CDR2 FQNEAQ (reference sequence). The CDR3 nucleotides are TGTGCCAGCAGCTCCCCCCCGTCGGGTCTAGCCAAAAACATTCAGTACTTC. It translates to CASSSPPSGLAKNIQYF.

This clonotype was picked up a small number of times. The V call is TRBV11-2, the J call TRBJ2-1; 11 bases fit TRBD2. In germline, CDR1 is SGHAT, CDR2 FQNNGV. This CDR3 spans 15 amino acids. V gave up 5 bases and J gave up 7 bases; unmatched junction bases: 7. The CDR3 bases are TGTGCCAGCAGCCCCGGGACTAGCGGACTTAATGAGCAGTTCTTC. Translated: CASSPGTSGLNEQFF.

This chain connects TRBV12-3 or TRBV12-4 to TRBJ2-7; TRBD1 is a possible D gene (6 bases). This CDR3 is 16 amino acids long. Trimming removed 6 bases at V and 6 bases at J, with 24 bases between. This CDR3 is CASSPGTLRYLGEQYF. Here the CDR3 DNA reads TGTGCCAGCAGCCCTGGGACACTACGCTATCTGGGCGAGCAGTACTTC.

This clonotype was counted only a few times. The CDR3 bases are TGTGCCAGCAGCCGCGTCGATCCAGATACGCAGTATTTT. It encodes CASSRVDPDTQYF. V and J are TRBV7-9 and TRBJ2-3; no clear D gene. V lost 5 bases to trimming and J lost 4 bases, with 10 bases between them. The CDR3 totals 13 residues. Germline CDR1 reads SEHNR; CDR2 reads FQNEAQ (reference sequence).

This clonotype showed up many times. The V call is TRBV4-3, the J call TRBJ2-7; 8 bases are shared with TRBD1. The germline V gene has CDR1 LGHNA and CDR2 YSLEER. CDR3 length equals 16 residues. Losses at the gene ends were 0 bases for V and 5 bases for J; bases not matched to a gene: 9. This CDR3 reads CASSQDPPDRAHEQYF. CDR3 in DNA: TGCGCCAGCAGCCAAGATCCCCCGGACAGGGCCCACGAGCAGTACTTC.

Only a few counts were recorded for this clonotype. This rearrangement joins TRBV4-2 to TRBJ2-2; D gene unclear. The CDR3 has 13 residues. V gave up 0 bases and J gave up 6 bases, with 5 bases separating them. Germline values: CDR1 LGHNA, CDR2 YNFKEQ. In DNA, the CDR3 is TGTGCCAGCAGCCAAGATGGGTCCGGGGAGCTGTTTTTT. It is translated as CASSQDGSGELFF.

This clonotype was observed a few times. The V and J genes are TRBV4-3 and TRBJ2-3; TRBD2 matches at 14 bases. The CDR3 sequence is 17 residues long. J gave up 4 bases and V 2 bases, and 5 bases lay outside the gene matches. Germline CDR1 LGHNA, CDR2 YSLEER. CDR3 in DNA: TGCGCCAGCAGCCAACAGACTAGCGGGGGGGGGGCAGATACGCAGTATTTT. Protein product: CASSQQTSGGGADTQYF.

A few counts support this clonotype. The V call is TRBV11-2, the J call TRBJ1-1; D possibly corresponds to TRBD1 (5 bases). Germline lookup yields CDR1 SGHAT and CDR2 FQNNGV. The CDR3 spans 15 residues. V lost 1 base and J 0 bases, leaving 9 bases between the germline ends. The CDR3 DNA reads as TGTGCCAGCAGCTTAGGGGGGGGAGTGAACACTGAAGCTTTCTTT. It codes for CASSLGGGVNTEAFF.

This clonotype was observed at least ten times. The chain has TRBV29-1 and TRBJ2-7, with D possibly TRBD2 on 5 matching bases. Trimming cost V 3 bases and J 6 bases, with 9 bases left between them. The CDR3 is made up of 11 amino acids. Germline values: CDR1 SQVTM, CDR2 ANQGSEA. The CDR3 nucleotides read TGCAGCGTTGATCTGGGGAGCGAGCAGTACTTC. It specifies CSVDLGSEQYF.

The genes are TRBV28 and TRBJ2-7; unclear D gene. Per the germline V gene, CDR1 is MDHEN and CDR2 is SYDVKM. V lost 6 bases to trimming and J lost 3 bases, with 12 bases between them. CDR3 length: 13 residues. The CDR3 DNA reads as TGTGCCAGCAGGGTGGGCAGGAACTACGAGCAGTACTTC. Translation gives CASRVGRNYEQYF.

In this sample, this clonotype turned up many times. The genes are TRBV7-2 and TRBJ2-3; D gene uncertain. The CDR3 extends over 14 amino acids. V lost 1 base and J 3 bases, leaving 8 bases between the germline ends. Looked up from germline, CDR1 is SGHTA and CDR2 is FQGNSA. The CDR3 protein is CASSLVLVTDTQYF. The CDR3 DNA reads TGTGCCAGCAGCTTAGTCTTAGTTACAGATACGCAGTATTTT.

This clonotype was seen only a few times. This chain joins TRBV5-1 and TRBJ1-2, with D perhaps TRBD1 (6 bases). The germline V and J ends were trimmed by 6 bases and 0 bases, with 12 bases remaining between them. The CDR3 is made up of 14 amino acids. CDR1 SGHRS and CDR2 YFSETQ come from the germline V gene. This chain's CDR3 is CASKGTSTNYGYTF. For the CDR3, the DNA is TGCGCCAGCAAAGGGACATCTACTAACTATGGCTACACCTTC. Full variable domain (outside the CDR3, taken from reference TRBV5-1 and TRBJ1-2): KAGVTQTPRYLIKTRGQQVTLSCSPISGHRSVSWYQQTPGQGLQFLFEYFSETQRNKGNFPGRFSGRQFSNSRSEMNVSTLELGDSALYLCASKGTSTNYGYTFGSGTRLTVV.